This record covers a single T cell receptor beta chain. Its target is unknown. Trimming left V 5 bases short and J 0 bases short, with 10 bases between. The CDR3 sequence is 14 residues long. CDR1 is SGHTA, CDR2 FQGNSA, per germline. In total, each donor contributed a single heparinised blood draw that averaged around 110 mL. The data originate from a study of beta chain features in type 1 diabetes. TCRB transcripts that were expressed got sequenced, as all of the isolated RNA had been reverse transcribed. Method: immunoSEQ multiplex PCR; TCRdb's copy keeps in-frame clones and lacks some. The sample has about 160,000 clones; about 8.3% are singletons. Study observations and caveats: Any HLA type influence on TCRB rearrangement was left unresolved here. Compared to healthy donors, patients appeared to have naive, central memory and Treg TCRB repertoires that were more alike. People with Type 1 diabetes carried modestly yet significantly shorter TCRB CDR3s in all four CD4+ subsets.

V is TRBV7-2 and J is TRBJ2-5, with unresolved D. The source is a woman aged 18-29 years with type 1 diabetes. The specimen sequenced was central memory CD4+ T cells from blood. As DNA, the CDR3 is TGTGCCAGCAGCCTACGACGGGACCAAGAGACCCAGTACTTC. It translates to CASSLRRDQETQYF. The variable domain in full, completed from reference TRBV7-2 and TRBJ2-5, reads GAGVSQSPSNKVTEKGKDVELRCDPISGHTALYWYRQSLGQGLEFLIYFQGNSAPDKSGLPSDRFSAERTGGSVSTLTIQRTQQEDSAVYLCASSLRRDQETQYFGPGTRLLVL.